The clone carrying this TCR beta chain was observed once. The data stem from a study of cytomegalovirus exposure and HLA in healthy donors. Looked up from germline, CDR1 is KGHSH and CDR2 is LQKENI. Trimming removed 1 base at V and 6 bases at J, with 16 bases between. The CDR3 is 15 residues long. The PCR used 60 Vbeta and 13 Jbeta primers. The table came from immunoSEQ multiplex PCR; TCRdb's copy has only in-frame clones and leaves some out. The data hold 150,000 to 200,000 clones, with just over 75% observed a single time. What was sequenced was PBMCs. The TCR originated in a woman aged 60-70 years in good health and CMV-seropositive. The chain joins TRBV18 to TRBJ2-7; D may be TRBD1 (5 bases). For the CDR3, the DNA is TGTGCCAGCTCACCACTGCAGGGCCCAGTTCGCGAGCAGTACTTC. This gives the protein CASSPLQGPVREQYF.